Each of the 18 T cell receptor beta chains below was sequenced from the same sample in a study of blood T cell repertoires in COVID-19. Only in-frame clones appear in the TCRdb table, and some are missing; sequencing was by immunoSEQ multiplex PCR. The sample holds about 200,000 clones, 80% to 90% seen once. The sequenced sample consisted of PBMCs or T cells enriched from blood (not recorded which). The receptors stem from a woman in her thirties or forties with acute COVID-19.

This chain uses TRBV14 with TRBJ2-7; 8 nucleotides line up with TRBD1. V lost 0 bases, J lost 2 bases, and 3 bases stayed unmatched. Germline-derived CDR1 and CDR2 are SGHDN and FVKESK. The CDR3 spans 15 residues. This CDR3 reads CASSQERDRPYEQYF. The DNA of the CDR3 is TGTGCCAGCAGCCAAGAACGGGACAGGCCCTACGAGCAGTACTTC.

This clone was found a few times. The V gene is TRBV29-1, the J gene TRBJ2-5; the match to TRBD1 covers 10 bases. Germline CDR1 reads SQVTM; CDR2 reads ANQGSEA. The CDR3 runs 14 residues. V was clipped by 6 bases and J by 2 bases; unmatched bases: 6. The CDR3 spells CSVRDRGTQETQYF. In DNA, the CDR3 is TGCAGCGTAAGGGACAGGGGCACGCAAGAGACCCAGTACTTC.

The chain is built from TRBV2 and TRBJ2-1; 7 bases align to TRBD2. The V segment lost 8 bases and the J segment 7 bases; nucleotides outside the gene matches: 8. This CDR3 contains 13 residues. In germline, CDR1 is SNHLY, CDR2 FYNNEI. In DNA form, the CDR3 reads TGTGCCAGCGTGGCGGGAGAGAAGAATGAGCAGTTCTTC. Its translation: CASVAGEKNEQFF.

J is TRBJ1-6 and V is TRBV5-1, with D uncertain. The CDR3 has 14 amino acids. The germline gives CDR1 SGHRS, CDR2 YFSETQ. V was clipped by 0 bases and J by 9 bases, with 10 bases between them. The CDR3 DNA reads as TGCGCCAGCAGCTTGGAACTATCGGGTTCACCCCTCCACTTT. The encoded protein is CASSLELSGSPLHF.

The rearrangement links TRBV5-1 to TRBJ2-5; TRBD2 agrees at 8 bases. There are 16 residues in the CDR3. V shed 4 bases and J 3 bases; nucleotides not matched to a gene: 11. CDR1 and CDR2 from the germline V gene are SGHRS and YFSETQ. CDR3 sequence reads: CASSILKGAGEETQYF. The CDR3 bases are TGCGCCAGCAGCATCCTCAAAGGAGCGGGAGAAGAGACCCAGTACTTC.

This chain links TRBV18 with TRBJ2-7; a possible D gene is TRBD1 (6 bases). This CDR3 has 14 amino acids. With 0 bases removed from V and 6 bases from J, the gap between germline ends came to 12 bases. Germline CDR1 and CDR2: KGHSH and LQKENI. This chain's CDR3 is CASSPPGDIPEQYF. DNA of the CDR3: TGTGCCAGCTCACCACCAGGGGACATACCCGAGCAGTACTTC.

At least ten counts were recorded for this clone. The V gene is TRBV28, the J gene TRBJ2-1, with TRBD2 identical over 12 bases. Germline V gene lookup returns CDR1 MDHEN and CDR2 SYDVKM. V lost 6 bases and J lost 7; bases outside the gene matches: 7. This CDR3 has 15 residues. As DNA, the CDR3 is TGTGCCAGCAGCCGGACTAGCGGGATCTCTAATGAGCAGTTCTTC. Amino acids: CASSRTSGISNEQFF.

This clone occurred a few times. This chain connects TRBV6-7 to TRBJ2-1; TRBD2 aligns across 13 bases. TRBV6-7 is labeled an ORF, and its function is uncertain. CDR3 length: 16 residues. V lost 5 bases and J lost 7; bases outside the gene matches: 8. CDR3 DNA: TGTGCCAGCAGTCAAACACCGGGACTAGCGGGAAATGAGCAGTTCTTC. This translates into CASSQTPGLAGNEQFF.

The rearrangement links TRBV27 to TRBJ2-1; 13 positions match TRBD2. The CDR3 contains 18 residues. The junction had 8 bases not matched to a gene; V was cut back by 6 bases and J by 0 bases. Germline-derived CDR1 and CDR2 are MNHEY and SMNVEV (reference sequence). The CDR3 sequence: CASRTGLAGARSYNEQFF. The DNA of the CDR3 is TGTGCCAGCAGGACCGGACTAGCGGGAGCCCGCTCCTACAATGAGCAGTTCTTC.

The chain has TRBV28 and TRBJ1-1; D remains unclear. The CDR3 spans 13 residues. V was trimmed by 5 bases and J by 7 bases, leaving 14 bases between them. Germline V gene lookup returns CDR1 MDHEN and CDR2 SYDVKM. CDR3 bases: TGTGCCAGCAGTCCAATTCGGGTACTTGAAGCTTTCTTT. It is translated as CASSPIRVLEAFF.

This chain uses TRBV7-9 with TRBJ2-3, with D tentatively TRBD1 (6 bases). Deletions cut 5 bases from V and 1 base from J, with 19 bases between. CDR3 length: 17 residues. The V gene's germline CDR1 is SEHNR and CDR2 FQNEAQ (reference sequence). For the CDR3, the DNA is TGTGCCAGCAGCCTTCAGGGGTTGTCCGACGGCACAGATACGCAGTATTTT. Amino acid sequence: CASSLQGLSDGTDTQYF.

The V gene is TRBV20-1, the J gene TRBJ2-1; D may be TRBD2 (5 bases). Germline CDR1 and CDR2: DFQATT and SNEGSKA (reference sequence). The CDR3 is 11 residues long. The ends were cut back, 3 bases at V and 14 bases at J, with 14 bases in the middle. The CDR3 nucleotides are TGCAGTGCTAGCCCGACTGCCGGGGAGTTCTTC. This encodes CSASPTAGEFF.

V usage is TRBV18 and J usage is TRBJ1-3, with D possibly TRBD1 on 6 matching bases. CDR3 length: 17 residues. Germline CDR1 KGHSH, CDR2 LQKENI. The V end was cut by 4 bases, the J end by 0 bases, with 16 bases between. This CDR3 is CASSLQNRDGSGNTIYF. In DNA form, the CDR3 reads TGTGCCAGCTCACTCCAAAACAGGGACGGCTCTGGAAACACCATATATTTT. Combining the CDR3 with reference TRBV18 and TRBJ1-3 gives the whole variable domain NAGVMQNPRHLVRRRGQEARLRCSPMKGHSHVYWYRQLPEEGLKFMVYLQKENIIDESGMPKERFSAEFPKEGPSILRIQQVVRGDSAAYFCASSLQNRDGSGNTIYFGEGSWLTVV.

The V and J genes are TRBV7-2 and TRBJ2-7, with a tentative D call TRBD2 (6 bases). The CDR3 is 18 residues long. Trimming cost V 7 bases and J 7 bases, with 32 bases left between them. In germline, CDR1 is SGHTA, CDR2 FQGNSA. For the CDR3, the DNA is TGTGCCAGCACCCCCCCCGCCCGGAGAGCGGGTTCCCTTTGGGAGCAGTACTTC. Residues: CASTPPARRAGSLWEQYF. Variable domain in full (rest from reference TRBV7-2 and TRBJ2-7): GAGVSQSPSNKVTEKGKDVELRCDPISGHTALYWYRQSLGQGLEFLIYFQGNSAPDKSGLPSDRFSAERTGGSVSTLTIQRTQQEDSAVYLCASTPPARRAGSLWEQYFGPGTRLTVT.

This clone occurred once. The chain is built from TRBV7-9 and TRBJ2-3, with D unresolved. V was trimmed by 3 bases and J by 7 bases, leaving 5 bases between them. CDR1 and CDR2 (germline): SEHNR, FQNEAQ (reference sequence). The length of the CDR3 is 11 residues. The CDR3 loop is CASSFGHTQYF. The CDR3 coding sequence is TGTGCCAGCAGCTTCGGTCATACGCAGTATTTT.

This rearrangement joins TRBV2 to TRBJ2-7, with no clear D. Trimming removed 6 bases at V and 2 bases at J, with 8 bases between. The CDR3 loop spans 12 amino acids. Germline values: CDR1 SNHLY, CDR2 FYNNEI. The CDR3 protein is CASRGGTYEQYF. CDR3 in DNA: TGTGCCAGCAGAGGCGGAACCTACGAGCAGTACTTC. Together with reference TRBV2 and TRBJ2-7, the CDR3 gives the full variable domain: EPEVTQTPSHQVTQMGQEVILRCVPISNHLYFYWYRQILGQKVEFLVSFYNNEISEKSEIFDDQFSVERPDGSNFTLKIRSTKLEDSAMYFCASRGGTYEQYFGPGTRLTVT.

The chain employs TRBV10-2 and TRBJ1-1, with D possibly matching TRBD1 (6 bases). Trimming took off 7 bases at V and 0 bases at J, with 6 bases between the two ends. CDR3 length: 12 residues. CDR1 is WSHSY and CDR2 is SAAADI in the germline V gene. CDR3 region: CASKGVNTEAFF. CDR3 sequence (DNA): TGCGCCAGCAAGGGGGTGAACACTGAAGCTTTCTTT.

The gene calls are TRBV6-5 and TRBJ2-1, with TRBD2 matching over 8 bases. The CDR3 consists of 15 residues. With V trimmed by 8 bases and J by 6 bases, 12 bases remained unmatched. Germline assignment: CDR1 MNHEY and CDR2 SVGAGI. CDR3 protein: CASRAEGLAGNEQFF. The CDR3 DNA reads TGTGCCAGCCGGGCGGAGGGCCTAGCGGGCAATGAGCAGTTCTTC.